The 2 T cell receptor beta chains given below trace back to one sample, sequenced in a study of technical replicates of blood from several donors. The assay was immunoSEQ multiplex PCR, and TCRdb's table has in-frame clones only and misses some. The sample contains roughly 64,000 clones, approximately 86% of which appear only once. Sequencing used PBMCs. These receptors were obtained from a human donor in good health. Some clones in this sample may be carry-over from other donors' samples.

The chain uses TRBV5-1 and TRBJ2-3, with D perhaps TRBD1 (6 bases). CDR3 length: 17 amino acids. V was clipped by 4 bases and J by 0 bases, with 18 bases between them. Germline CDR1 is SGHRS and CDR2 is YFSETQ. The CDR3 reads CASSQQGADSSTDTQYF. The CDR3 DNA reads TGCGCCAGCAGCCAACAGGGCGCAGATTCTAGCACAGATACGCAGTATTTT. Based on the CDR3 plus reference TRBV5-1 and TRBJ2-3, the full variable domain is KAGVTQTPRYLIKTRGQQVTLSCSPISGHRSVSWYQQTPGQGLQFLFEYFSETQRNKGNFPGRFSGRQFSNSRSEMNVSTLELGDSALYLCASSQQGADSSTDTQYFGPGTRLTVL.

The rearrangement joins TRBV15 to TRBJ1-4, with 8 bases identical to TRBD1. This CDR3 has 14 residues. The V and J ends lost 8 bases and 6 bases, in that order; junction bases with no gene match: 8. CDR1 and CDR2 from the germline V gene are LNHNV and YYDKDF (reference sequence). The CDR3 DNA sequence: TGTGCCACCCAGATAGGACAGGGCCATGAAAAACTGTTTTTT. Residues: CATQIGQGHEKLFF. The full variable domain, with the rest looked up from reference TRBV15 and TRBJ1-4, is DAMVIQNPRYQVTQFGKPVTLSCSQTLNHNVMYWYQQKSSQAPKLLFHYYDKDFNNEADTPDNFQSRRPNTSFCFLDIRSPGLGDTAMYLCATQIGQGHEKLFFGSGTQLSVL.